The 26 T cell receptor beta chains presented below share a single source sample, sequenced in a study of shared clonotypes between healthy human individuals. Repertoires were generated with immunoSEQ multiplex PCR, while TCRdb's copy carries only in-frame clones and drops some. The sample shows about a million clones, 70% to 85% of them seen only once. Sequencing input: memory CD4+ T cells from PBMCs. Subset given: CD45RA-negative fraction. The receptors originated from a man younger than 35 in good health. Some clones in this sample may be carry-over from other donors' samples.

The chain combines TRBV18 with TRBJ2-7; tentative D call: TRBD1 (5 bases). V lost 0 bases and J 5 bases, leaving 11 bases between the germline ends. The CDR3 has 14 amino acids. Germline V gene sequence: CDR1 KGHSH, CDR2 LQKENI. The CDR3 DNA follows: TGTGCCAGCTCACCACCGCTAGGGGTTAACGAGCAGTACTTC. This sequence encodes CASSPPLGVNEQYF.

In this sample, this clone turned up once. The CDR3 bases are TGTGCCAGCAGCTCGGTGGACAACACCGGGGAGCTGTTTTTT. This encodes CASSSVDNTGELFF. This chain links TRBV11-3 with TRBJ2-2; no clear D gene. The length of the CDR3 is 14 residues. From germline, CDR1 is SGHNT and CDR2 YENEEA. With 4 bases removed from V and 2 bases from J, the gap between germline ends came to 8 bases.

V is TRBV28 and J is TRBJ1-5; TRBD1 might be the D (6 bases). The germline CDR1 and CDR2 sequences are MDHEN and SYDVKM. This CDR3 has 14 amino acids. V lost 5 bases to trimming and J lost 7 bases, with 15 bases between them. The chain's CDR3 is CASSPAGDRQPQHF. DNA of the CDR3: TGTGCCAGCAGTCCCGCAGGGGATCGACAGCCCCAGCATTTT.

V and J are TRBV6-5 and TRBJ1-1, with TRBD1 as a possible D gene (6 bases). The V end was cut by 0 bases, the J end by 6 bases, with 17 bases between. CDR1 MNHEY and CDR2 SVGAGI come from the germline V gene. The CDR3 sequence is 16 residues long. The CDR3 is CASSYSRTGKVAEAFF. In nucleotides, the CDR3 is TGTGCCAGCAGTTACTCACGAACAGGGAAAGTCGCTGAAGCTTTCTTT.

The chain couples TRBV6-1 to TRBJ1-6; tentatively, D is TRBD1 (5 bases). Trimming pared 1 base from V and 9 bases from J, leaving 16 bases between. The V gene's germline CDR1 is MNHNS and CDR2 SASEGT. The CDR3 has 16 amino acids. The chain's CDR3 is CASSEGPGGASSPLHF. Written as DNA, the CDR3 is TGTGCCAGCAGTGAAGGCCCGGGGGGTGCAAGTTCACCCCTCCACTTT.

The J gene is TRBJ1-1, the V gene TRBV28; D may be TRBD1 (5 bases). The CDR3 sequence is 15 residues long. V was shortened by 10 bases and J by 5 bases, with 23 bases between the two germline ends. Germline assignment: CDR1 MDHEN and CDR2 SYDVKM. The CDR3 DNA reads as TGTGCCAATGACGGGGGGGTTAATGGTTGGACTGAAGCTTTCTTT. Its protein product is CANDGGVNGWTEAFF.

The V and J genes are TRBV9 and TRBJ1-3; D may be TRBD1 (5 bases). CDR3 length equals 14 residues. Looked up from germline, CDR1 is SGDLS and CDR2 is YYNGEE. V was clipped by 0 bases and J by 6 bases, with 10 bases between them. The CDR3 loop reads CASSVGQQANTIYF. The CDR3, as DNA: TGTGCCAGCAGCGTAGGACAGCAGGCAAACACCATATATTTT.

This clone came up a few times. The chain employs TRBV21-1 and TRBJ1-3. TRBV21-1 is flagged as a pseudogene. The CDR3 spans 14 residues. CDR3 residues: CASSKVSAGNTIYF. The DNA of the CDR3 is TGTGCCAGCAGCAAAGTTTCAGCCGGAAACACCATATATTTT.

This chain uses TRBV27 with TRBJ1-5, with D tentatively TRBD1 (5 bases). Trimming took 5 bases from V and 3 from J, leaving 14 bases between them. This CDR3 comprises 15 residues. Germline V gene data show CDR1 as MNHEY and CDR2 as SMNVEV (reference sequence). This chain's CDR3 is CASSPQGRYNQPQHF. CDR3 coding DNA: TGTGCCAGCAGTCCCCAGGGCAGGTACAATCAGCCCCAGCATTTT.

As to this clone: Other DNA sequences within the sample encode an identical CDR3. This rearrangement joins TRBV28 to TRBJ1-5; possibly TRBD1 for D (5 bases). CDR3 size: 12 residues. The germline V and J ends were trimmed by 5 bases and 6 bases, with 8 bases remaining between them. Germline CDR1 and CDR2: MDHEN and SYDVKM. CDR3 sequence (DNA): TGTGCCAGCAGTCCGAGGGGTCAGCCCCAGCATTTT. It translates to CASSPRGQPQHF.

This clone was counted only a few times. The sample contains more than one DNA sequence encoding this CDR3. The J gene is TRBJ1-1, the V gene TRBV7-2; D unresolved. CDR1 SGHTA and CDR2 FQGNSA come from the germline V gene. Trimming left V 2 bases short and J 0 bases short, with 7 bases between. The CDR3 extends over 14 amino acids. The CDR3 nucleotides read TGTGCCAGCAGCTTAAAGGGAATGAACACTGAAGCTTTCTTT. This codes for CASSLKGMNTEAFF. Complete variable domain (other parts from reference TRBV7-2 and TRBJ1-1): GAGVSQSPSNKVTEKGKDVELRCDPISGHTALYWYRQSLGQGLEFLIYFQGNSAPDKSGLPSDRFSAERTGGSVSTLTIQRTQQEDSAVYLCASSLKGMNTEAFFGQGTRLTVV.

This chain joins TRBV27 and TRBJ2-7; D remains unclear. The V gene lost 5 bases and the J gene lost 4 bases, with 9 bases spanning the gap. The CDR3 is 12 residues long. Germline CDR1 MNHEY, CDR2 SMNVEV (reference sequence). The CDR3 bases are TGTGCCAGCAGTCAAGGGCCTTACGAGCAGTACTTC. The encoded protein is CASSQGPYEQYF.

This clone was seen only once. The genes are TRBV10-3 and TRBJ2-7; no definite D call. Trimming took off 3 bases at V and 5 bases at J, with 11 bases between the two ends. CDR1 is ENHRY, CDR2 SYGVKD, per germline. The CDR3 runs to 13 residues. CDR3 sequence (DNA): TGTGCCATCAGTGAAATTGGGCAGCACGAGCAGTACTTC. Translated, it gives CAISEIGQHEQYF.

The chain has TRBV10-3 and TRBJ2-5; D is undetermined. Trimming took 3 bases from V and 9 from J, leaving 14 bases between them. Germline V gene lookup returns CDR1 ENHRY and CDR2 SYGVKD. CDR3 size: 13 residues. This CDR3 reads CAISEGGLAPQYF. The CDR3 DNA is TGTGCCATCAGTGAAGGCGGCCTGGCGCCCCAGTACTTC.

The J gene is TRBJ2-3, the V gene TRBV7-9; 8 nucleotides agree with TRBD2. Germline lookup yields CDR1 SEHNR and CDR2 FQNEAQ (reference sequence). The CDR3 length is 17 residues. V trimming: 3 bases; J trimming: 4 bases; junction bases outside the gene matches: 12. Written as DNA, the CDR3 is TGTGCCAGCAGCTTTAACCAGGGTGGCGGGAGGCCAGATACGCAGTATTTT. It codes for CASSFNQGGGRPDTQYF.

This clone was observed once. The gene calls are TRBV2 and TRBJ2-2, with D unresolved. The CDR3 spans 13 residues. Germline assignment: CDR1 SNHLY and CDR2 FYNNEI. V was pared by 7 bases and J by 8 bases, with 14 bases between. CDR3 sequence reads: CASILATPGELFF. Here the CDR3 DNA reads TGTGCCAGCATACTTGCCACACCGGGGGAGCTGTTTTTT.

This sequence joins TRBV7-9 and TRBJ2-5; tentatively, D is TRBD2 (6 bases). The CDR3 loop spans 15 amino acids. The germline V and J ends were trimmed by 5 bases and 5 bases, with 18 bases remaining between them. Germline V CDR1 and CDR2: SEHNR, FQNEAQ (reference sequence). CDR3 loop: CASSPDSGAWETQYF. CDR3 nucleotides: TGTGCCAGCAGCCCGGATAGCGGAGCTTGGGAGACCCAGTACTTC.

The chain uses TRBV6-1 and TRBJ2-5; weak D call: TRBD2 (6 bases). V lost 4 bases and J lost 5, with 11 bases in between. CDR1 and CDR2 from the germline V gene are MNHNS and SASEGT. The CDR3 loop spans 13 amino acids. CDR3 nucleotide sequence: TGTGCCAGCAGTGCGCCAGGAGGGGAGACCCAGTACTTC. It encodes CASSAPGGETQYF.

The CDR3 reads CASSRAPGSVGAFF. CDR3 nucleotides: TGTGCCAGCAGTCGCGCACCGGGTTCAGTGGGGGCTTTCTTT. The chain uses TRBV6-5 and TRBJ1-1; no firm D call. Germline V gene lookup returns CDR1 MNHEY and CDR2 SVGAGI. V lost 5 bases to trimming and J lost 11 bases, with 21 bases between them. This CDR3 comprises 14 residues.

J is TRBJ1-2 and V is TRBV28; 11 positions match TRBD1. The germline gives CDR1 MDHEN, CDR2 SYDVKM. The CDR3 totals 14 residues. V lost 3 bases, J lost 5 bases, and 2 bases stayed unmatched. The CDR3 nucleotides are TGTGCCAGCAGTTTCGGGACAGGGGGGTATGGCTACACCTTC. Its protein is CASSFGTGGYGYTF.

In this sample, this clone turned up many times. The gene calls are TRBV6-6 and TRBJ2-1; D assignment may be TRBD1 or TRBD2 (7 bases each). In germline, CDR1 is MNHNY, CDR2 SVGAGI (reference sequence). The length of the CDR3 is 15 residues. Trimming shortened V by 3 bases and J by 7 bases, and 16 bases separated the two germline ends. The CDR3 here is CASSYYWQGGNEQFF. Written as DNA, the CDR3 is TGTGCCAGCAGTTATTATTGGCAGGGGGGGAATGAGCAGTTCTTC.

The rearrangement links TRBV5-6 to TRBJ2-7; D possibly corresponds to TRBD2 (6 bases). This CDR3 spans 12 amino acids. Per the germline V gene, CDR1 is SGHDT and CDR2 is YYEEEE. Between the trimmed V and J ends, which lost 4 bases and 6 bases, there was a span of 11 bases. CDR3 coding DNA: TGTGCCAGCAGCCCGGTGGGGGGCGAGCAGTACTTC. Its translation: CASSPVGGEQYF.

V gene TRBV6-5 combines with J gene TRBJ2-4; the D gene could be TRBD1 or TRBD2 (7 bases each). Trimming took off 5 bases at V and 6 bases at J, with 11 bases between the two ends. This CDR3 contains 13 residues. CDR1 is MNHEY, CDR2 SVGAGI, per germline. The CDR3 DNA follows: TGTGCCAGCAGTCCAGGGGGGGGAAACATTCAGTACTTC. Its protein is CASSPGGGNIQYF.

The gene calls are TRBV15 and TRBJ2-3; no clear D. This CDR3 is 13 amino acids long. Trimming left V 2 bases short and J 7 bases short, with 10 bases between. Germline-derived CDR1 and CDR2 are LNHNV and YYDKDF (reference sequence). CDR3 amino acids: CATSRPDTNTQYF. The CDR3 nucleotides are TGTGCCACCAGCAGACCAGACACGAATACGCAGTATTTT.

V gene TRBV5-4 combines with J gene TRBJ2-7; 8 positions agree with TRBD1. Per germline, CDR1 SGHNT and CDR2 YYREEE (reference sequence). V lost 4 bases, J lost 4 bases, and 4 bases stayed unmatched. The CDR3 contains 13 residues. The CDR3 reads CASSPGGAYEQYF. The CDR3 region has the DNA TGTGCCAGCAGCCCAGGGGGCGCGTACGAGCAGTACTTC.

The genes are TRBV11-2 and TRBJ2-1, with D possibly TRBD2 on 6 matching bases. This CDR3 has 15 amino acids. CDR1 SGHAT and CDR2 FQNNGV come from the germline V gene. The V gene lost 5 bases and the J gene lost 5 bases, with 16 bases spanning the gap. The CDR3 region is CASSPYRDFHNEQFF. The CDR3 DNA sequence: TGTGCCAGCAGCCCCTACCGGGACTTCCACAATGAGCAGTTCTTC.